Presented here are 23 T cell receptor beta chains from one specimen sequenced in a study of blood T cell repertoires in COVID-19. Data came from immunoSEQ multiplex PCR; TCRdb stores just in-frame clones and leaves some out. The table records over 150,000 clones, about 79% of them present only once. Sequences were obtained from peripheral blood. The receptors shown here come from a woman in her fifties or sixties with acute or convalescent COVID-19.

This clone is a singleton in its sample. The chain combines TRBV7-8 with TRBJ2-6, with 9 bases identical to TRBD1. In germline, CDR1 is SGHVS, CDR2 FQNEAQ. The J segment lost 0 bases and the V segment lost 1 base, leaving 4 bases of the junction unmatched. The CDR3 length is 18 residues. This CDR3 is CASSLGTGDSSGANVLTF. The DNA for the CDR3 is TGTGCCAGCAGCTTAGGGACAGGGGATAGCTCTGGGGCCAACGTCCTGACTTTC.

The rearrangement joins TRBV30 to TRBJ1-2, with D possibly being TRBD1 (5 bases). There are 13 residues in the CDR3. Per the germline V gene, CDR1 is GTSNPN and CDR2 is SVGIG (reference sequence). The V end lost 0 bases, the J end lost 6 bases, and 11 bases lay between the germline ends. CDR3 sequence (DNA): TGTGCCTGGAGTGTACAGGTGCAGGATGGCTACACCTTC. This codes for CAWSVQVQDGYTF.

V usage is TRBV19 and J usage is TRBJ1-5; D is possibly TRBD1 (6 bases). V dropped 3 bases and J dropped 3 bases, with 9 bases sitting between them. The V gene's germline CDR1 is LNHDA and CDR2 SQIVND (reference sequence). The CDR3 length is 14 residues. CDR3 amino acids: CASSMDSLNQPQHF. The CDR3 DNA follows: TGTGCCAGTAGTATGGACAGTCTCAATCAGCCCCAGCATTTT.

V is TRBV7-9 and J is TRBJ2-6, with D maybe TRBD1 (6 bases). V lost 1 base, J lost 1 base, and 11 bases lay in between. CDR1 and CDR2 (germline): SEHNR, FQNEAQ (reference sequence). The CDR3 covers 17 residues. The CDR3 region is CASSLGTVFSGANVLTF. CDR3 DNA: TGTGCCAGCAGCTTAGGGACAGTTTTTTCTGGGGCCAACGTCCTGACTTTC.

The chain employs TRBV25-1 and TRBJ1-1; 7 nucleotides match TRBD1. V lost 3 bases to trimming and J lost 1 base; unmatched junction nucleotides: 5. CDR1 MGHDK and CDR2 SYGVNS come from the germline V gene. The CDR3 is 15 residues long. The CDR3 nucleotides read TGTGCCAGCAGTGACCCCAGGGGGGCGAACACTGAAGCTTTCTTT. Its translation is CASSDPRGANTEAFF.

Notes on this clone: The sample carries other DNA sequences with the same CDR3. The chain joins TRBV12-3 or TRBV12-4 to TRBJ1-2, with D possibly being TRBD1 (6 bases). The V gene lost 3 bases and the J gene lost 5 bases, with 10 bases spanning the gap. The CDR3 contains 13 residues. CDR3 nucleotides: TGTGCCAGCAGTTTCGGCAGGGGTTATGGCTACACCTTC. Encoded protein: CASSFGRGYGYTF.

This clone was seen more than once but under ten times. This chain uses TRBV7-9 with TRBJ1-2; D call uncertain. This CDR3 has 14 residues. The V end lost 1 base, the J end lost 6 bases, and 12 bases lay between the germline ends. Looked up from germline, CDR1 is SEHNR and CDR2 is FQNEAQ (reference sequence). The CDR3 loop reads CASSLDWASDGYTF. CDR3 in DNA: TGTGCCAGCAGCTTAGATTGGGCTTCGGATGGCTACACCTTC.

The J gene is TRBJ2-1, the V gene TRBV2; 9 bases agree with TRBD1. Germline V gene lookup returns CDR1 SNHLY and CDR2 FYNNEI. The CDR3 is 15 amino acids. The V and J ends lost 6 bases and 7 bases, in that order; junction bases with no gene match: 10. The CDR3 loop is CASRETGGIKNEQFF. In nucleotides, the CDR3 is TGTGCCAGCAGGGAAACAGGGGGCATAAAGAATGAGCAGTTCTTC.

V gene TRBV5-1 combines with J gene TRBJ2-5; TRBD1 is a possible D gene (6 bases). The V and J ends lost 4 bases and 5 bases respectively, with 15 bases between them. Germline CDR1 and CDR2: SGHRS and YFSETQ. The CDR3 totals 14 residues. DNA for the CDR3: TGCGCCAGCAGCGGGGGATTCCAGGGGGAGACCCAGTACTTC. It translates to CASSGGFQGETQYF.

The V gene is TRBV2, the J gene TRBJ1-2; 12 bases are shared with TRBD1. The CDR3 runs to 15 residues. Losses at the gene ends were 5 bases for V and 3 bases for J; bases not matched to a gene: 4. Germline assignment: CDR1 SNHLY and CDR2 FYNNEI. In DNA, the CDR3 is TGTGCCAGCAGTCCGGGACAGGGGGCTCACTATGGCTACACCTTC. This translates into CASSPGQGAHYGYTF. The variable domain in full, with the rest retrieved from reference TRBV2 and TRBJ1-2, is EPEVTQTPSHQVTQMGQEVILRCVPISNHLYFYWYRQILGQKVEFLVSFYNNEISEKSEIFDDQFSVERPDGSNFTLKIRSTKLEDSAMYFCASSPGQGAHYGYTFGSGTRLTVV.

The chain links TRBV5-4 to TRBJ2-3; D gene ambiguous. CDR3 length equals 16 residues. The V gene lost 0 bases and the J gene lost 2 bases, with 13 bases spanning the gap. Germline CDR1 reads SGHNT; CDR2 reads YYREEE (reference sequence). As DNA, the CDR3 is TGTGCCAGCAGCTTGGCGGTCGAGCGACTCACAGATACGCAGTATTTT. Translating gives CASSLAVERLTDTQYF.

The chain links TRBV7-2 to TRBJ1-4, with TRBD1 identical over 7 bases. There are 14 residues in the CDR3. The germline V gene encodes CDR1 SGHTA and CDR2 FQGNSA. Germline trimming cut 5 bases from V and 4 bases from J; bases unmatched to any gene: 4. This CDR3 reads CASSRRQGNEKLFF. The DNA of the CDR3 is TGTGCCAGCAGCAGACGACAGGGTAATGAAAAACTGTTTTTT.

The rearrangement links TRBV4-1 to TRBJ2-4; 11 bases fit TRBD2. Trimming took 4 bases from V and 3 from J; bases not matched to a gene: 8. Germline V gene data show CDR1 as MGHRA and CDR2 as YSYEKL. This CDR3 spans 17 amino acids. CDR3 DNA sequence: TGCGCCAGCAGCCGCCTACTAGCGGGGGACCTCAAAAACATTCAGTACTTC. It is translated as CASSRLLAGDLKNIQYF.

The CDR3 nucleotides read TGTGCCAGCAGCCCGATCCGCGGGGGTTACAATGAGCAGTTCTTC. Its protein product is CASSPIRGGYNEQFF. The chain combines TRBV27 with TRBJ2-1, with TRBD2 matching 7 bases. Germline V gene sequence: CDR1 MNHEY, CDR2 SMNVEV (reference sequence). Germline trimming cut 6 bases from V and 4 bases from J; bases unmatched to any gene: 9. The CDR3 is 15 residues long.

V usage is TRBV28 and J usage is TRBJ1-1; possible D gene TRBD1, 6 bases. The CDR3 covers 14 residues. The V end lost 5 bases, the J end lost 4 bases, and 14 bases lay between the germline ends. The germline V gene has CDR1 MDHEN and CDR2 SYDVKM. CDR3 residues: CASSAQGFPTEAFF. The DNA of the CDR3 is TGTGCCAGCAGTGCGCAGGGGTTTCCCACTGAAGCTTTCTTT.

The chain joins TRBV5-4 to TRBJ2-3, with D maybe TRBD2 (6 bases). V shed 0 bases and J shed 4 bases, with 15 bases lying between them. The CDR3 extends over 16 amino acids. Germline values: CDR1 SGHNT, CDR2 YYREEE (reference sequence). CDR3 loop: CASSLAVGGSADTQYF. CDR3 coding DNA: TGTGCCAGCAGCTTGGCGGTGGGGGGATCGGCAGATACGCAGTATTTT.

The chain combines TRBV7-9 with TRBJ2-7; 11 nucleotides align to TRBD1. The CDR3 consists of 16 residues. The germline V gene has CDR1 SEHNR and CDR2 FQNEAQ (reference sequence). The V segment lost 5 bases and the J segment 5 bases; nucleotides outside the gene matches: 11. CDR3 DNA: TGTGCCAGCAGCCCCGTCTCGGGACAGGGGGGTAACGAGCAGTACTTC. Translation gives CASSPVSGQGGNEQYF.

The chain joins TRBV10-3 to TRBJ1-4; a weak D match, TRBD1 (5 bases). CDR1 and CDR2 (germline): ENHRY, SYGVKD. The CDR3 length is 18 residues. Trimming took 0 bases from V and 6 from J, leaving 20 bases between them. In DNA form, the CDR3 reads TGTGCCATCAGTGAGTCTATAGGGGTCAGGGCCTCTGATGAAAAACTGTTTTTT. It yields the protein CAISESIGVRASDEKLFF.

Only one count was recorded for this clone. The chain couples TRBV24-1 to TRBJ1-3, with 10 positions matching TRBD1. The CDR3 is made up of 17 amino acids. Trimming took 3 bases from V and 2 from J; bases not matched to a gene: 6. Germline V lookup: CDR1 KGHDR, CDR2 SFDVKD. The CDR3 region is CATSDAPGTGAGNTIYF. The CDR3 coding sequence is TGTGCCACCAGTGATGCGCCAGGGACAGGGGCTGGAAACACCATATATTTT.

This chain joins TRBV14 and TRBJ1-4; D uncertain. Trimming shortened V by 4 bases and J by 5 bases, and 14 bases separated the two germline ends. Germline values: CDR1 SGHDN, CDR2 FVKESK. The CDR3 runs 15 residues. The CDR3 DNA follows: TGTGCCAGCAGCCGTTTAGCCCTTTCCAATGAAAAACTGTTTTTT. This sequence encodes CASSRLALSNEKLFF. The full variable domain, rest sourced from reference TRBV14 and TRBJ1-4, is EAGVTQFPSHSVIEKGQTVTLRCDPISGHDNLYWYRRVMGKEIKFLLHFVKESKQDESGMPNNRFLAERTGGTYSTLKVQPAELEDSGVYFCASSRLALSNEKLFFGSGTQLSVL.

The CDR3 DNA follows: TGTGCCAGCAGTCCCCACCAGGCGTATGATGGCTACACCTTC. Translation gives CASSPHQAYDGYTF. The chain links TRBV6-4 to TRBJ1-2; D not certain. Between the trimmed V and J ends, which lost 5 bases and 6 bases, there was a span of 16 bases. The CDR3 runs to 14 residues. Germline assignment: CDR1 MRHNA and CDR2 SNTAGT.

CDR3 loop: CSVEGAYAPEAFF. In nucleotides, the CDR3 is TGCAGCGTTGAAGGGGCTTACGCCCCTGAAGCTTTCTTT. This chain links TRBV29-1 with TRBJ1-1; D not certain. Trimming shortened V by 1 base and J by 6 bases, and 12 bases separated the two germline ends. CDR1 and CDR2 (germline): SQVTM, ANQGSEA. CDR3 length: 13 residues. The full variable domain, completed using reference TRBV29-1 and TRBJ1-1, is SAVISQKPSRDICQRGTSLTIQCQVDSQVTMMFWYRQQPGQSLTLIATANQGSEATYESGFVIDKFPISRPNLTFSTLTVSNMSPEDSSIYLCSVEGAYAPEAFFGQGTRLTVV.

The V and J genes are TRBV5-4 and TRBJ1-4; TRBD1 aligns across 7 bases. V dropped 0 bases and J dropped 5; count of bases not matched to a gene: 7. The CDR3 loop spans 16 amino acids. Germline CDR1 reads SGHNT; CDR2 reads YYREEE (reference sequence). Here the CDR3 DNA reads TGTGCCAGCAGCTTGGTGGCAGGGGGAGCAAATGAAAAACTGTTTTTT. It codes for CASSLVAGGANEKLFF. The whole variable domain, remainder taken from reference TRBV5-4 and TRBJ1-4, is ETGVTQSPTHLIKTRGQQVTLRCSSQSGHNTVSWYQQALGQGPQFIFQYYREEENGRGNFPPRFSGLQFPNYSSELNVNALELDDSALYLCASSLVAGGANEKLFFGSGTQLSVL.